What follows are 5 T cell receptor beta chains derived from one specimen sequenced in a study of cytomegalovirus exposure and HLA in healthy donors. Amplification used 60 Vbeta primers and 13 Jbeta primers. Method: immunoSEQ multiplex PCR; TCRdb's copy keeps in-frame clones and lacks some. The sample records about 120,000 clones, more than 55% being singletons. Sequencing was done on a sample of PBMCs. The receptors shown here come from a man aged 18 to 30 in good health and CMV-seronegative.

The V call is TRBV4-1, the J call TRBJ1-2; perhaps TRBD1 as D (6 bases). The CDR3 sequence is 14 residues long. Trimming took 2 bases from V and 7 from J, leaving 14 bases between them. The germline CDR1 and CDR2 sequences are MGHRA and YSYEKL. CDR3 DNA: TGCGCCAGCAGCCAACTACAGGGTACGGTTGGCTACACCTTC. Encoded protein: CASSQLQGTVGYTF.

The chain combines TRBV18 with TRBJ2-2, with 8 bases that match TRBD2. The V and J ends lost 2 bases and 6 bases, in that order; junction bases with no gene match: 11. CDR3 length: 17 residues. Per germline, CDR1 KGHSH and CDR2 LQKENI. Written as DNA, the CDR3 is TGTGCCAGCTCACCAATATCCAGCGGGAGATTTTCCGGGGAGCTGTTTTTT. This codes for CASSPISSGRFSGELFF.

As concerns this clone: One end of the junction fails to match germline, which may point to a read error. The rearrangement joins TRBV11-2 to TRBJ2-7, with 7 nucleotides matching TRBD1. CDR3 length: 15 residues. Germline V gene data show CDR1 as SGHAT and CDR2 as FQNNGV. The CDR3 loop reads CASSVDRERLREQYF. The CDR3 DNA follows: TGTGCCAGCAGCGTAGACAGGGAAAGGCTCCGCGAGCAGTACTTC.

This clone showed up just a few times. V is TRBV27 and J is TRBJ2-1, with a possible D match to TRBD1 (5 bases). The V gene's germline CDR1 is MNHEY and CDR2 SMNVEV (reference sequence). V was clipped by 2 bases and J by 3 bases, with 11 bases between them. CDR3 length: 15 residues. Here the CDR3 DNA reads TGTGCCAGCAGTTTACCCGACAGCCGCTACAATGAGCAGTTCTTC. Its protein is CASSLPDSRYNEQFF.

The chain couples TRBV14 to TRBJ1-4; no clear D gene. The CDR3 is 14 residues long. The ends were cut back, 3 bases at V and 7 bases at J, with 12 bases in the middle. Germline CDR1 reads SGHDN; CDR2 reads FVKESK. The CDR3 protein is CASSHSGIAEKLFF. CDR3 nucleotide sequence: TGTGCCAGCAGCCATTCGGGTATTGCTGAAAAACTGTTTTTT.